These 11 T cell receptor beta chains share one sample of origin, sequenced in a study of shared clonotypes between healthy human individuals. Sequencing was performed with immunoSEQ multiplex PCR; in TCRdb, only in-frame clones are kept and a portion is missing. The table shows over a million clones, with about 76% occurring only once. Sequences were obtained from memory CD4+ T cells sorted from blood. Documented subset: CD45RA-negative fraction. The receptors here all came from a man aged 18 to 29 in good health.

This chain connects TRBV7-2 to TRBJ2-1; D remains unclear. The V gene's germline CDR1 is SGHTA and CDR2 FQGNSA. The CDR3 is 14 amino acids. Trimming pared 5 bases from V and 8 bases from J, leaving 16 bases between. CDR3 protein: CASSNDWALYEQFF. The CDR3 DNA reads TGTGCCAGCAGCAACGACTGGGCCTTATATGAGCAGTTCTTC.

This chain uses TRBV2 with TRBJ2-2; the match to TRBD1 covers 8 bases. Germline-derived CDR1 and CDR2 are SNHLY and FYNNEI. The CDR3 runs 14 residues. V was pared by 7 bases and J by 6 bases, with 7 bases of the junction left unmatched. The CDR3 region is CASTLDRGSGELFF. The CDR3 DNA reads TGTGCCAGCACCCTCGACAGGGGCTCCGGGGAGCTGTTTTTT.

This rearrangement joins TRBV27 to TRBJ2-5; 7 bases are a match to TRBD2. Germline CDR1 is MNHEY and CDR2 is SMNVEV (reference sequence). Trimming cost V 2 bases and J 0 bases; bases outside gene matches: 3. CDR3 length: 15 residues. The CDR3 nucleotides read TGTGCCAGCAGTTTAGCGGGGGAGTACCAAGAGACCCAGTACTTC. Protein sequence: CASSLAGEYQETQYF.

Remarks on this clone: Other DNA sequences within the sample encode an identical CDR3. The rearrangement uses TRBV5-1 and TRBJ2-5; 10 bases line up with TRBD1. This CDR3 has 15 residues. After removal of 1 base from V and 5 bases from J, the junction contained 5 bases not matched to a gene. Looked up from germline, CDR1 is SGHRS and CDR2 is YFSETQ. CDR3 sequence reads: CASSLRDRGRETQYF. The CDR3 DNA reads as TGCGCCAGCAGCTTGAGGGACAGGGGACGGGAGACCCAGTACTTC.

DNA of the CDR3: TGTGCCAGCGGCCGGACTAGCGGGAGGGCCGGGGAGCTGTTTTTT. Its protein is CASGRTSGRAGELFF. This chain links TRBV2 with TRBJ2-2; 15 bases are a match to TRBD2. The CDR3 is 15 residues long. Germline trimming cut 8 bases from V and 6 bases from J; bases unmatched to any gene: 4. The V gene's germline CDR1 is SNHLY and CDR2 FYNNEI.

The chain is built from TRBV10-3 and TRBJ2-3, with 9 bases identical to TRBD2. The trim removed 0 bases at V and 4 bases at J, leaving 2 bases unmatched. The CDR3 is 15 amino acids. Germline-derived CDR1 and CDR2 are ENHRY and SYGVKD. Here the CDR3 DNA reads TGTGCCATCAGTGAGTCTAGCGGGAGTTCAGATACGCAGTATTTT. Its protein is CAISESSGSSDTQYF.

V is TRBV7-8 and J is TRBJ2-7; TRBD1 aligns across 8 bases. The CDR3 spans 15 residues. The J segment lost 2 bases and the V segment lost 5 bases, leaving 8 bases of the junction unmatched. Germline assignment: CDR1 SGHVS and CDR2 FQNEAQ. This CDR3 reads CASSLPGGGPYEQYF. DNA for the CDR3: TGTGCCAGCAGCCTCCCAGGGGGCGGGCCCTACGAGCAGTACTTC.

This clone came up once. This chain joins TRBV29-1 and TRBJ1-1; 7 bases line up with TRBD1. Germline lookup yields CDR1 SQVTM and CDR2 ANQGSEA. The CDR3 spans 12 residues. V was pared by 4 bases and J by 5 bases, with 4 bases of the junction left unmatched. The CDR3 reads CSVVPGGTEAFF. The CDR3 bases are TGCAGCGTTGTTCCAGGGGGAACTGAAGCTTTCTTT.

Concerning this clone itself: A much larger clone differs from this one at a single base, so this may be a read error. This sequence joins TRBV7-6 and TRBJ1-3, with D maybe TRBD1 (6 bases). V was shortened by 1 base and J by 0 bases, with 7 bases between the two germline ends. The CDR3 spans 15 residues. Germline V gene lookup returns CDR1 SGHVS and CDR2 FNYEAQ. CDR3 coding DNA: TGTGCCAGCAGCTTAGGAGGGGGCTCTGGAAACACCATATATTTT. Its protein is CASSLGGGSGNTIYF.

The gene calls are TRBV5-1 and TRBJ2-3; 10 bases match TRBD1. Looked up from germline, CDR1 is SGHRS and CDR2 is YFSETQ. Trimming cost V 5 bases and J 4 bases; bases outside gene matches: 7. This CDR3 contains 15 residues. The CDR3 sequence: CASRPGTGAADTQYF. DNA for the CDR3: TGCGCCAGCAGGCCCGGGACAGGGGCCGCAGATACGCAGTATTTT. Supplemented by reference TRBV5-1 and TRBJ2-3, the full variable domain reads KAGVTQTPRYLIKTRGQQVTLSCSPISGHRSVSWYQQTPGQGLQFLFEYFSETQRNKGNFPGRFSGRQFSNSRSEMNVSTLELGDSALYLCASRPGTGAADTQYFGPGTRLTVL.

V usage is TRBV4-3 and J usage is TRBJ1-2; unclear D gene. This CDR3 is built from 14 residues. The V end was cut by 0 bases, the J end by 8 bases, with 13 bases between. CDR1 is LGHNA and CDR2 is YSLEER in the germline V gene. The CDR3 DNA reads as TGCGCCAGCAGCCAAGATAGCGGCTTTGAGGGCTACACCTTC. It yields the protein CASSQDSGFEGYTF.